This TCR beta chain was recorded in a study of blood T cell repertoires in COVID-19. About the study: Sources were T cells, B-cell-depleted T cells, or PBMCs; the material itself was cDNA or gDNA.

Recruited during active infection, patients (from Seattle) were subsequently followed longitudinally. Original data processing: Amplified reference gene primers provided the basis for estimating nucleated cell counts. The repertoire was sequenced with immunoSEQ multiplex PCR; TCRdb's copy has only in-frame clones and lacks some. V, J and clone size reflect that table, while D and trimming were determined from the DNA. The repertoire holds hundreds of thousands of clones, with about 90% as singletons. The CDR3 length is 15 residues. The V end lost 1 base, the J end lost 3 bases, and 9 bases lay between the germline ends. Germline CDR1 MDHEN, CDR2 SYDVKM.

The specimen sequenced was peripheral blood. The chain is built from TRBV28 and TRBJ1-4; no clear D gene. The receptor's source is a woman in her 30s with COVID-19, enrolled during active disease. The chain's CDR3 is CASSLYRKPNEKLFF. CDR3 DNA: TGTGCCAGCAGTTTATACAGAAAGCCTAATGAAAAACTGTTTTTT. The full variable domain, rest sourced from reference TRBV28 and TRBJ1-4, is DVKVTQSSRYLVKRTGEKVFLECVQDMDHENMFWYRQDPGLGLRLIYFSYDVKMKEKGDIPEGYSVSREKKERFSLILESASTNQTSMYLCASSLYRKPNEKLFFGSGTQLSVL.